This T cell receptor beta chain was sequenced in a study of T cell clones after liver transplantation. Study as a whole: Post-transplant blood was tracked for graft-donor-reactive T cell clones identified in a pre-transplant mixed lymphocyte reaction.

Comments on this clone: Its specificity is not known.

Thawed unstimulated PBMCs were FACS-sorted by CD3, CD4 and CD8 into two populations. Study findings and constraints: Post-transplant time points were not standardized, so conclusions are preliminary.

Measured with immunoSEQ multiplex PCR; TCRdb has only the in-frame clones, and not every one. This sample has roughly 72,000 clones, with under 90% found just once. This clonotype was obtained from a human patient who received a liver transplant. Part of the T cell pool may stem from the graft donor. Sample: CD4+ T cells from blood, taken 48 months after liver transplant.

The CDR3 protein is CASRLTDRDPGELFF. CDR3 coding DNA: TGTGCCAGCAGGTTAACCGACAGGGACCCCGGGGAGCTGTTTTTT. The chain joins TRBV2 to TRBJ2-2; 7 bases agree with TRBD1. The CDR3 length is 15 residues. The junction had 10 bases not matched to a gene; V was cut back by 6 bases and J by 6 bases. Germline V gene data show CDR1 as SNHLY and CDR2 as FYNNEI.